This is a list of T cell receptor beta chains from one sample in a study of post-analysis software for immune sequencing data. TCRdb re-called the PCR reads through MiXCR, storing one row per CDR3 protein. The sample has 700,000 to 900,000 distinct CDR3 sequences, just over 45% seen once; the top ten hold just under 5%. The sequenced sample consisted of blood. These TCRs come from a girl aged 10 to 17 with multiple sclerosis. Each CDR3 is given with its conserved first and last residue. Each record gives: V gene, D gene, J gene, clone size, CDR3 DNA, CDR3 protein. D genes are given only for firm matches. A row's size may be missing; if present it is once, few, many or a size class.

TRBV2,NA,TRBJ2-1,few,TGTGCCAGCAGTGTCGCTAGCTTCAATGAGCAGTTCTTC,CASSVASFNEQFF
TRBV6-6,TRBD1,TRBJ1-2,few,TGTGCCAGCAGTTACTCACAGGGGGAGGGCTATGGCTACACCTTC,CASSYSQGEGYGYTF
TRBV7-6,TRBD2,TRBJ2-5,NA,TGTGCCAGCAGCTTCGGCCTCCTCGGGACTAGCCTACAAGAGACCCAGTACTTC,CASSFGLLGTSLQETQYF
TRBV12-3/TRBV12-4,NA,TRBJ2-1,NA,TGTGCCAGCAGTTCTTACGTGACTCCTTTCACACTCGCCAATGAGCAGTTCTTC,CASSSYVTPFTLANEQFF
TRBV7-2,NA,TRBJ1-5,once,TGTGCCAGCAGCTTAGAGCGGGATAGCAATCAGCCCCAGCATTTT,CASSLERDSNQPQHF
TRBV27,NA,TRBJ2-7,NA,TGTGCCAGTTCCGACGCCTACGAGCAGTACTTC,CASSDAYEQYF
TRBV12-3/TRBV12-4,TRBD1,TRBJ2-7,NA,TGTGCCAGCAGCTTATGGGGACAGGGGGTAGTCTACGAGCAGTACTTC,CASSLWGQGVVYEQYF
TRBV7-3,NA,TRBJ2-3,few,TGTGCCAGCAGCCTCGGCGCGACCACAGATACGCAGTATTTT,CASSLGATTDTQYF
TRBV7-9,TRBD2,TRBJ2-1,few,TGTGCCAGCAGCCCCACTAGCGGGAGTGGAGATGAGCAGTTCTTC,CASSPTSGSGDEQFF
TRBV4-3,NA,TRBJ1-2,few,TGCGCCAGCAGCCAAGAAGAACGCGGGGATTTAGGCTACACCTTC,CASSQEERGDLGYTF
TRBV6-6,NA,TRBJ2-1,NA,TGTGCCAGCGCAACTAGTGCAGAGCGGGAGCAGTTCTTC,CASATSAEREQFF
TRBV5-1,NA,TRBJ2-3,NA,TGCGCCAGCAGCCCCGACGGGGTTGTCACAGATACGCAGTATTTT,CASSPDGVVTDTQYF
TRBV30,NA,TRBJ2-5,NA,TGTGCCTGGAGTCCCGGGACACCGCCGGAGACCCAGTACTTC,CAWSPGTPPETQYF
TRBV7-9,NA,TRBJ1-4,few,TGTGCCAGCAGCTTAGCAGGGTATGAAAAACTGTTTTTT,CASSLAGYEKLFF
TRBV7-9,NA,TRBJ2-7,NA,TGTGCCAGCAGCTTAGGGTTCGGGACACCGACCTACGAGCAGTACTTC,CASSLGFGTPTYEQYF
TRBV9,NA,TRBJ2-3,NA,TGTGCCAGCAGCGTCGCTAGGGCAGATACGCAGTATTTT,CASSVARADTQYF
TRBV20-1,TRBD1,TRBJ1-5,NA,TGCAGTGTGTCGACAGGGGGCAATCAGCCCCAGCATTTT,CSVSTGGNQPQHF
TRBV11-2,TRBD2,TRBJ2-7,NA,TGTGCCAGCAGCTCCGGGACCGGGACTAGCGGGAGTATGGTCCACGAGCAGTACTTC,CASSSGTGTSGSMVHEQYF
TRBV6-5,TRBD1,TRBJ1-2,NA,TGTGCCAGCACTACAGGGGCAAACTATGGCTACACCTTC,CASTTGANYGYTF
TRBV9,NA,TRBJ1-2,NA,TGTGCCAGCAGCGTAGCTGGAGGAAGAGGCACCTATGGCTACACCTTC,CASSVAGGRGTYGYTF
TRBV5-1,TRBD1,TRBJ1-1,NA,TGCGCCAGCAGCAAGGACAGGGGCGACACTGAAGCTTTCTTT,CASSKDRGDTEAFF
TRBV6-4,NA,TRBJ1-5,few,TGTGCCAGCAAATTCCGTAGCAATCAGCCCCAGCATTTT,CASKFRSNQPQHF
TRBV7-2,NA,TRBJ2-1,NA,TGTGCCAGCAGCCCCGAAAGGGGGGGGTACAATGAGCAGTTCTTC,CASSPERGGYNEQFF
TRBV7-2,NA,TRBJ2-3,NA,TGTGCCAGCAGCTTACAGGGGCAGGGTACAGATACGCAGTATTTT,CASSLQGQGTDTQYF
TRBV20-1,TRBD2,TRBJ2-1,NA,TGCAGTGCTGGGGGGACTAGCAATGAGCAGTTCTTC,CSAGGTSNEQFF
TRBV7-9,NA,TRBJ2-7,NA,TGTGCCAGCAGCTTAGCGCGGGGCAGGGCGGGGGAGCAGTACTTC,CASSLARGRAGEQYF
TRBV20-1,TRBD1,TRBJ1-5,few,TGCAGTGCTAGCACCGGGACAGGGGGAGGTAATCAGCCCCAGCATTTT,CSASTGTGGGNQPQHF
TRBV6-6,TRBD2,TRBJ2-3,NA,TGTGCCAGCAGGGCACAACTAGCGGGGTTCACAGATACGCAGTATTTT,CASRAQLAGFTDTQYF
TRBV11-2,NA,TRBJ2-3,few,TGTGCCAGCAGCCCGGGGCAAGACACAGATACGCAGTATTTT,CASSPGQDTDTQYF
TRBV20-1,TRBD2,TRBJ2-7,NA,TGCAGTGCTAGACCAAAGGGTGGCGGGAGATCCGCCCAGTACTTC,CSARPKGGGRSAQYF
TRBV29-1,NA,TRBJ1-2,NA,TGCAGCGCGGGAAAGGATGAGGGGATATCGGGGGATGGCTACACCTTC,CSAGKDEGISGDGYTF
TRBV29-1,NA,TRBJ2-1,few,TGCAGCGTTGACTGGCGACTCAGTAACAATGAGCAGTTCTTC,CSVDWRLSNNEQFF
TRBV7-9,NA,TRBJ2-7,NA,TGTGCCAGCAGCCCCGGAGTCTATCCCCCGGGGGAGCAGTACTTC,CASSPGVYPPGEQYF
TRBV7-3,TRBD2,TRBJ2-7,NA,TGTGCCAGCAGCCCGACTAGCGGTGACGACTACGAGCAGTACTTC,CASSPTSGDDYEQYF
TRBV7-7,TRBD2,TRBJ2-1,NA,TGTGCTAGCAGCCCGCGGACTAGCGGGACGGTAAATAATGAGCAGTTCTTC,CASSPRTSGTVNNEQFF
TRBV3-1,TRBD2,TRBJ2-5,few,TGTGCCAGCAGCCAAGTCCGCGGGAGCGGTGAGACCCAGTACTTC,CASSQVRGSGETQYF
TRBV6-5,NA,TRBJ1-2,NA,TGTGCCAGCCGACCGGGGGGGGCAAACTATGGCTACACCTTC,CASRPGGANYGYTF
TRBV10-3,NA,TRBJ2-7,few,TGTGCCATCAGGGACATTTCCTACGAGCAGTACTTC,CAIRDISYEQYF
TRBV7-2,NA,TRBJ1-2,few,TGTGCCAGCAGCCCAACCGGGACGTGGGTATGGTATGGCTACACCTTC,CASSPTGTWVWYGYTF
TRBV6-5,TRBD2,TRBJ2-3,NA,TGTGCCAGCAGTTACAAAACTAGCGGGCTGCGACTTCTCACAGATACGCGGTATTTT,CASSYKTSGLRLLTDTRYF